The clone carrying this TCR beta chain was seen a single time. This CDR3 is built from 15 residues. V lost 1 base, J lost 3 bases, and 2 bases stayed unmatched. Germline CDR1 SGHTA, CDR2 FQGNSA. This sample is drawn from a study of blood T cell repertoires in COVID-19. Study as a whole: Spain, Italy and the United States supplied samples that represented acute and convalescent COVID-19.

Per the study methods: How many nucleated cells were present was estimated from reference gene primer amplification. TCRdb's copy holds only in-frame clones and misses some; the assay was immunoSEQ multiplex PCR. V, J and clone size reflect that table, while D and trimming were determined from the DNA. In the table there are a few hundred thousand clones, more than 65% of which are singletons. The chain employs TRBV7-2 and TRBJ2-5; 10 bases line up with TRBD2. The receptor was isolated from a woman between 55 and 75 years old with acute or convalescent COVID-19. The source material was peripheral blood. CDR3 sequence (DNA): TGTGCCAGCAGCTTAGACGGACTAGCGGAAGAGACCCAGTACTTC. As protein: CASSLDGLAEETQYF.